The present entry profiles one TCR beta chain with its context. The antigen is not known. RNA was extracted from bulk tissue without any cell sorting. The sample comes from a study of tumor and adjacent non-tumor tissue in lung cancer. Looking at the study overall: The cohort had around twelve adenocarcinoma, 2 squamous cell and 1 small cell patients.

Three rounds of nested PCR, following a modified ARM-PCR protocol, produced the TCRbeta library. TCRdb passed the multiplex PCR reads through MiXCR, listing each CDR3 protein once. The sample has approximately 130,000 distinct CDR3 sequences, 66% seen once. Whole-study findings and limits: Significantly higher TCR diversity was found in tumor than normal lung.

The CDR3 extends over 15 amino acids. Germline values: CDR1 SQVTM, CDR2 ANQGSEA. V lost 5 bases and J lost 0, with 16 bases in between. Sequenced: lung tumor tissue. This sequence joins TRBV29-1 and TRBJ2-5; D might be TRBD1 (6 bases). This clonotype was obtained from a man aged 30-40 years with non-small cell lung cancer. CDR3 amino acids: CSVRGHLNYQETQYF. The CDR3 DNA sequence: TGCAGCGTTAGGGGACACCTTAACTACCAAGAGACCCAGTACTTC.